The 22 T cell receptor beta chains listed next were all sequenced from one sample in a study of tumor-infiltrating lymphocytes in primary liver carcinoma. The study co-extracted DNA and RNA from approximately 20-30 mg of unsorted bulk tissue. Total RNA (around 500 ng) served as template for TCR beta cDNA synthesis primed by a constant-region primer. Nested multiplex PCR, run for three rounds with slightly modified ARM-PCR, yielded TCR beta libraries. The study ran its first two PCR rounds for 9 to 10 cycles each, using TRBV1-TRBV30 forward primers and a C-beta reverse primer. TCRdb redid the calling of the multiplex PCR reads with MiXCR, one entry per CDR3 protein. The table lists fewer than 70,000 distinct CDR3 sequences, about two thirds of them singletons. Sequencing used liver tumor tissue from sampling region 2. Documented subset: tumor region T2, inferior pole. The receptors come from a man aged 35 to 55 with primary liver carcinoma and hepatitis B virus infection.

A word on this clonotype: Because the CDR3 is missing its conserved closing phenylalanine or tryptophan, this is likely a read error. This rearrangement joins TRBV29-1 to TRBJ2-1; 8 positions match TRBD2. This CDR3 is built from 12 residues. The V and J ends lost 7 bases and 10 bases, in that order; junction bases with no gene match: 9. The germline V gene encodes CDR1 SQVTM and CDR2 ANQGSEA. In DNA form, the CDR3 reads TGCAGCGCTGGACTAGCATTAAAAGAGCAGTTCCTC. Translated, it gives CSAGLALKEQFL.

Details on this clonotype: The CDR3 does not close with the conserved phenylalanine or tryptophan, likely indicating a read error. The chain recombines TRBV4-2 with TRBJ2-1; D perhaps matches TRBD1 (5 bases). Germline CDR1 is LGHNA and CDR2 is YNFKEQ. This CDR3 comprises 14 residues. The CDR3 region has the DNA TGTGTCAGCAGCCTAGGACACAGCGACAATGAGCAGTTCTCC. As protein: CVSSLGHSDNEQFS.

The rearrangement uses TRBV29-1 and TRBJ2-1; D is ambiguous. The V and J ends lost 6 bases and 10 bases respectively, with 28 bases between them. Looked up from germline, CDR1 is SQVTM and CDR2 is ANQGSEA. This CDR3 spans 16 amino acids. DNA for the CDR3: TGCAGCGTCGTCACGTTACGGCCCTGGTCCCGTCAAGAGCAGTTCTTC. Protein: CSVVTLRPWSRQEQFF.

This clonotype was detected ten times or more. The chain recombines TRBV11-2 with TRBJ2-5, with TRBD2 identical over 9 bases. Losses at the gene ends were 4 bases for V and 5 bases for J; bases not matched to a gene: 8. CDR3 length: 15 residues. Germline V gene sequence: CDR1 SGHAT, CDR2 FQNNGV. The CDR3 sequence: CASSYRREGRETQYF. In DNA form, the CDR3 reads TGTGCCAGCAGCTACCGGCGGGAGGGCCGGGAGACCCAGTACTTC.

With regard to this clonotype: Given a much more abundant clone one base away, this may be a read error. The rearrangement uses TRBV11-2 and TRBJ2-1; 8 bases align to TRBD2. CDR1 is SGHAT, CDR2 FQNNGV, per germline. CDR3 size: 15 residues. The CDR3 region is CANSQGLGSYNEQFF. The CDR3 DNA is TGTGCCAACAGCCAGGGACTAGGCTCCTACAATGAGCAGTTCTTC. The full variable domain, completed using reference TRBV11-2 and TRBJ2-1, is EAGVAQSPRYKIIEKRQSVAFWCNPISGHATLYWYQQILGQGPKLLIQFQNNGVVDDSQLPKDRFSAERLKGVDSTLKIQPAKLEDSAVYLCANSQGLGSYNEQFFGPGTRLTVL.

V is TRBV12-3 or TRBV12-4 and J is TRBJ2-7, with 11 nucleotides matching TRBD1. The V segment lost 5 bases and the J segment 0 bases; nucleotides outside the gene matches: 3. This CDR3 is built from 15 residues. The CDR3 spells CASSSGTGGSYEQYF. DNA of the CDR3: TGTGCCAGCAGTAGTGGGACAGGGGGCTCCTACGAGCAGTACTTC.

This clonotype was observed at least ten times. V is TRBV10-3 and J is TRBJ1-1; a possible D gene is TRBD1 (6 bases). Germline V gene lookup returns CDR1 ENHRY and CDR2 SYGVKD. Deletions cut 9 bases from V and 1 base from J, with 18 bases between. The CDR3 consists of 15 residues. CDR3 protein: CAISTGGQENTEAFF. The DNA for the CDR3 is TGTGCCATTTCCACCGGGGGACAAGAGAACACTGAAGCTTTCTTT.

This clonotype was detected many times. The chain joins TRBV29-1 to TRBJ2-3, with 9 positions matching TRBD2. Germline values: CDR1 SQVTM, CDR2 ANQGSEA. The V gene end was trimmed by 7 bases and the J gene end by 1 base; junction bases not matched to a gene: 3. This CDR3 is 13 amino acids long. The CDR3 DNA reads as TGCAGCGCCCAGCGGGGGGGCACAGATACGCAGTATTTT. Its translation is CSAQRGGTDTQYF.

Worth noting for this clonotype: The conserved final phenylalanine or tryptophan is absent from the CDR3, which likely points to a read error. This chain uses TRBV11-2 with TRBJ2-1, with 9 bases matching TRBD2. Germline lookup yields CDR1 SGHAT and CDR2 FQNNGV. The CDR3 contains 16 residues. The CDR3 protein is CASSSELLAGMNEQFS. The CDR3, as DNA: TGTGCCAGTAGCTCAGAGCTCCTAGCGGGAATGAATGAGCAGTTCTCC.

The CDR3 is CSVDIAGETQYF. The CDR3 DNA is TGCAGCGTTGACATAGCGGGGGAGACCCAGTACTTC. V and J are TRBV29-1 and TRBJ2-5; 8 bases match TRBD2. Per the germline V gene, CDR1 is SQVTM and CDR2 is ANQGSEA. The CDR3 has 12 residues. V gave up 3 bases and J gave up 5 bases; unmatched junction bases: 2.

This clonotype was found once. At one of its ends the junction is not consistent with the germline gene, which may arise from a read error. The V call is TRBV28, the J call TRBJ1-5; TRBD1 is a possible D gene (5 bases). The CDR3 spans 14 residues. Germline CDR1 reads MDHEN; CDR2 reads SYDVKM. DNA for the CDR3: TGTGTCGGCAGAAAAGGGGAAGTCAATCGACCCCAACATTTT. Translation: CVGRKGEVNRPQHF.

About this clonotype: At one boundary the junction diverges from the germline segment, which might be a read error. The chain has TRBV28 and TRBJ2-3; 8 bases map to TRBD1. Germline V gene lookup returns CDR1 MDHEN and CDR2 SYDVKM. The CDR3 has 17 amino acids. CDR3 in amino acids: CAGSPLGTGPSTDTQYF. As DNA, the CDR3 is TGTGCCGGCAGCCCCCTAGGGACAGGCCCTAGCACAGATACGCAGTATTTT.

This clonotype was detected many times. This chain uses TRBV4-2 with TRBJ2-7; tentative D call: TRBD2 (5 bases). V was trimmed by 4 bases and J by 3 bases, leaving 7 bases between them. Looked up from germline, CDR1 is LGHNA and CDR2 is YNFKEQ. The CDR3 contains 12 residues. The CDR3 DNA reads TGTGCCAGCAGCCCGGGAAACTACGAGCAGTACTTC. Its translation: CASSPGNYEQYF.

Turning to this clonotype: Relative to the germline gene, one junction end is altered; a read error may explain this. The chain joins TRBV4-3 to TRBJ2-7; 12 nucleotides match TRBD2. This CDR3 has 15 residues. Germline V gives CDR1 LGHNA, CDR2 YSLEER. CDR3 residues: CASSKELAGGHEQYF. Written as DNA, the CDR3 is TGCGCCAGCAGCAAGGAGCTAGCGGGAGGGCACGAGCAGTACTTT.

Regarding this clonotype: One junction end disagrees with the germline gene, perhaps due to a read error. The chain uses TRBV11-2 and TRBJ2-2, with 7 bases lining up with TRBD2. There are 18 residues in the CDR3. CDR1 and CDR2 from the germline V gene are SGHAT and FQNNGV. The CDR3 sequence is CASSLYTLTSTNTWELFF. The CDR3 bases are TGTGCTAGCAGCCTTTATACTCTGACTAGCACTAACACCTGGGAGCTGTTTTTT.

About this clonotype itself: The junction and the germline gene differ at one end; a read error may be behind it. The V call is TRBV29-1, the J call TRBJ2-7, with D perhaps TRBD2 (6 bases). Germline V gene sequence: CDR1 SQVTM, CDR2 ANQGSEA. This CDR3 comprises 13 residues. CDR3 DNA: TGCAGCGTGCGGGCCGGGACTGCTTACGAGCATTACTTC. Translating gives CSVRAGTAYEHYF.

As regards this clonotype: A junction end diverges from the germline sequence, so it may reflect a read error. The chain uses TRBV4-2 and TRBJ2-1; 7 positions agree with TRBD2. CDR3 length: 18 residues. The germline V gene encodes CDR1 LGHNA and CDR2 YNFKEQ. For the CDR3, the DNA is TGTGCTAGCAGCCATGTGCCAGGACTGGCGGGAGCCTACAATGAGCAGTTCTTC. Residues: CASSHVPGLAGAYNEQFF.

This clonotype occurred once. A read error may produce the germline difference seen at one junction end. The chain uses TRBV11-2 and TRBJ2-7; no firm D call. The germline V gene has CDR1 SGHAT and CDR2 FQNNGV. This CDR3 contains 14 residues. The CDR3 is CGSSLSWPHYEQYF. DNA for the CDR3: TGTGGCAGCAGCTTGTCATGGCCCCACTACGAGCAGTACTTC.

The CDR3: CASSPPSGRALEQFF. In nucleotides, the CDR3 is TGTGCCAGCTCTCCTCCTAGCGGGAGGGCCTTAGAGCAGTTCTTC. This chain uses TRBV18 with TRBJ2-1, with TRBD2 matching over 12 bases. Germline CDR1 reads KGHSH; CDR2 reads LQKENI. The length of the CDR3 is 15 residues. V trimming: 6 bases; J trimming: 10 bases; junction bases outside the gene matches: 10.

The chain links TRBV29-1 to TRBJ2-1, with 7 bases matching TRBD2. Germline loops: CDR1 SQVTM, CDR2 ANQGSEA. Trimming took 8 bases from V and 13 from J; bases not matched to a gene: 17. The CDR3 runs 13 residues. The CDR3 loop is CSTGLVGATEQFF. CDR3 nucleotides: TGCAGCACAGGACTAGTGGGAGCGACTGAACAGTTCTTC.

For this clonotype: This may come from a read error, since a much larger clone is one base off. Likely a read error: the CDR3 ends without its conserved phenylalanine or tryptophan. This chain links TRBV11-1 with TRBJ2-1; 14 nucleotides align to TRBD2. The CDR3 covers 17 residues. Germline CDR1 reads SGHAT; CDR2 reads FQDESV (reference sequence). CDR3 sequence: CVSSLGLAGEVDNEQFL. CDR3 nucleotides: TGTGTCAGCAGCCTGGGACTAGCGGGAGAAGTTGACAATGAGCAGTTCTTA.

This clonotype has a handful of counts. Sequence at one end of the junction differs from germline and may be a read error. This chain joins TRBV29-1 and TRBJ2-5; D remains ambiguous. The CDR3 totals 14 residues. Per germline, CDR1 SQVTM and CDR2 ANQGSEA. CDR3 residues: CNVKDVRQGETQYF. For the CDR3, the DNA is TGCAACGTTAAAGATGTCAGACAAGGAGAGACCCAGTACTTC.